This record looks at one TCR beta chain sequence and its context. This sample was included in a study of blood T cell repertoires in COVID-19. Sequencing used immunoSEQ multiplex PCR; TCRdb keeps in-frame clones, though not all of them. Of 300,000 to 350,000 clones listed, about nine tenths are singletons. Germline assignment: CDR1 SQVTM and CDR2 ANQGSEA. J gave up 1 base and V 4 bases, and 17 bases lay outside the gene matches. This CDR3 region has 19 residues. Seattle patient enrollment occurred during active infection, with longitudinal follow-up thereafter. The clonotype comes from a woman aged 30 to 39 with COVID-19, enrolled during active disease. Specimen: peripheral blood. This sequence joins TRBV29-1 and TRBJ2-5, with TRBD2 matching 11 bases. The CDR3 DNA follows: TGCAGCGTTGCTAGGGATAGGGCTAGCGGGGGGTCTTTCCAAGAGACCCAGTACTTC. Translated: CSVARDRASGGSFQETQYF.